These T cell receptor beta chains were read from a single sample in a study of T cells in Graves' hyperthyroidism and ophthalmopathy. TCRdb re-called the multiplex PCR reads through MiXCR, storing one row per CDR3 protein. The sample carries 160,000 or so distinct CDR3 sequences, less than 10% recorded once. The sample taken for sequencing was blood. These receptors all stem from a woman aged 18-29 years with Graves' hyperthyroidism that later progressed to Graves' ophthalmopathy. Both conserved end residues are part of each CDR3. The D gene is left open where the match is weak. Only part of the rows carry a size: once, few, many, or a class if the clone is expanded.

clone size	D gene	V gene	J gene	CDR3 DNA	CDR3 protein
many	-	TRBV11-2	TRBJ1-1	TGTGCCAGCAGCCCGGTTGTGTCAGAAGCTTTCTTT	CASSPVVSEAFF
few	-	TRBV27	TRBJ2-1	TGTGCCAGTGGACTGATATACAATGAGCAGTTCTTC	CASGLIYNEQFF
-	TRBD2	TRBV7-3	TRBJ2-1	TGTGCCAGCAGTCAAGGATATTTGACTAGCCTCAATGAGCAGTTCTTC	CASSQGYLTSLNEQFF
many	-	TRBV20-1	TRBJ2-1	TGCAGTGCTAGAGACAGGGGTAGGAATGAGCAGTTCTTC	CSARDRGRNEQFF
many	-	TRBV7-3	TRBJ1-5	TGTGCCAGCAGCGCCGGTGGGCGCAATCAGCCCCAGCATTTT	CASSAGGRNQPQHF
many	TRBD1	TRBV7-3	TRBJ1-1	TGTGCCAGCAGCTTAGCGGGACAGCGACAGATTTTTTTCCTTGGCACTGAAGCTTTCTTT	CASSLAGQRQIFFLGTEAFF
many	-	TRBV7-2	TRBJ1-5	TGTGCCAGCAGCTTAGTGGGTAGCAATCAGCCCCAGCATTTT	CASSLVGSNQPQHF
many	TRBD2	TRBV10-3	TRBJ2-3	TGTGCCATCGGAGTCGACGCTAGCGGTACAGATACGCAGTATTTT	CAIGVDASGTDTQYF
-	-	TRBV7-9	TRBJ2-7	TGTGCCAGCAGCAACCTGGGGAGTTTGTCCTACGAGCAGTACTTC	CASSNLGSLSYEQYF
-	-	TRBV19	TRBJ1-5	TGTGCCAGTAGTAAACTTCCCCGAATCCGAAGAGAAAATCAGCCCCAGCATTTT	CASSKLPRIRRENQPQHF
-	-	TRBV7-3	TRBJ2-2	TGTGCCAGCAGCTTAGCGGGACACACCGGGGAGCTGTTTTTT	CASSLAGHTGELFF
few	-	TRBV4-2	TRBJ2-3	TGTGCCAGCAGCCGCCTACAGGGACCCTATGGGACCTTCCGCACCTCTAGCACAGATACGCAGTATTTT	CASSRLQGPYGTFRTSSTDTQYF
-	TRBD1	TRBV29-1	TRBJ2-2	TGCAGCGTTGAGATGGGGGACAGTGGGGAGCTGTTTTTT	CSVEMGDSGELFF
few	-	TRBV25-1	TRBJ1-2	TGTGCCAGCAGTGAATCACGGGGGGGCTACACCTTC	CASSESRGGYTF